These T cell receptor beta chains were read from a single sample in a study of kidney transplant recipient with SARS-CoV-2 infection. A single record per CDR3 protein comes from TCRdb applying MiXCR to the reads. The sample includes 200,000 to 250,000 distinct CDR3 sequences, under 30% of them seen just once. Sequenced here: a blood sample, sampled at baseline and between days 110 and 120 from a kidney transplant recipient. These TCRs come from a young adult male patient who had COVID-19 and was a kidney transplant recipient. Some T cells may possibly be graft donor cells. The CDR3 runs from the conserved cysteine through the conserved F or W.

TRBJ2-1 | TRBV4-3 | CASSQGSGTYNEQFF
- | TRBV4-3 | CASGHPGQGAYEQYF
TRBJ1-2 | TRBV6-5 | CASSDVLECRKTYGYTF
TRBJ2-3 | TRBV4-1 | CASSHDYVADTQYF
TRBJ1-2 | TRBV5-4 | CASKANVPGKTYGYTF
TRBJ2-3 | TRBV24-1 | CATSETGTGGSDTQYF
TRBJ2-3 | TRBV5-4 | CASNPPGRPDTQYF
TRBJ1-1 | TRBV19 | CASSFPHGTHTEAFF
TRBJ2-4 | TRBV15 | CATSRETGLAKNIQYF
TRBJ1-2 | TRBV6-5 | CASSARGGDGYTF
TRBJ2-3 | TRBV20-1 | CSAESGRRTDTQYF
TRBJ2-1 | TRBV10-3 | CAISVLGREELF
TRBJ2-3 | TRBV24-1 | CATSDTDRGMGDTQYF
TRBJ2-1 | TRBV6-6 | CASSRALAGAYNEQFF
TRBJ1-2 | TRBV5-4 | CASSRKGGTSNGYTF
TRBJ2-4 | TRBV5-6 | CASSPTGAKNIQYF
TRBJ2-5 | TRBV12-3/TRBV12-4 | CASSFIPGTGVKETQYF
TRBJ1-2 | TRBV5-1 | CASSLGATNYGYTF
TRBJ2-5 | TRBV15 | CATSRASGSRETQYF
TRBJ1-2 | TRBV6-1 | CASSVLYSMRKTYGYTF
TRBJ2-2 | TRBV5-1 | CASSLKVLAGDRTGELFF
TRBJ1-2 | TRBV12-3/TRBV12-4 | CASSLFISFRKTYGYTF
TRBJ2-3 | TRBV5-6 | CASTKLNTQYF
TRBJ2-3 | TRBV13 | CATKLNWGGQDTQYF
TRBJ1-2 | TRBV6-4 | CASSTLISHGKTYGYTF
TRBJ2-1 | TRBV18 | CASSLTGVGSYNEQFF
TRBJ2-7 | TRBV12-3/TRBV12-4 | CASNDRGLGYEQYF
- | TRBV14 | CASSQGGAGRLDTQYF
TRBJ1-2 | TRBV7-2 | CASSRTGDTYGYTF
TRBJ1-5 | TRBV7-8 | CASSLFGGGNQPQHF
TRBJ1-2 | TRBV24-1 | CATSPYSSTRKTYGYTF
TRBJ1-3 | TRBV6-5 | CASSYGAASGNTIYF
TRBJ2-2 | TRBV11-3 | CASSLGGSGELFF
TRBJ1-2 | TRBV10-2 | CASSRKCTSRKTYGYTF
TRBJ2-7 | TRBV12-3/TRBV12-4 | CASSLGTNYEQYF
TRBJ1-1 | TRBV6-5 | CASSARQGVNTEAFF
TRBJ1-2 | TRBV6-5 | CASGSDRAPYGYTF
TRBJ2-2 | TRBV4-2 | CASSQDGAGETGELFF
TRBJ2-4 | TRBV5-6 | CASSLQGWIENIQYF
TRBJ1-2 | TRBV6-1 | CASSICAECRKTYGYTF
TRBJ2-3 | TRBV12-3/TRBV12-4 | CASSLGVRTDTQYF
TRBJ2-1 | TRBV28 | CASSLTARLAVYNEQFF
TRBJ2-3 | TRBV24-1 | CATSDVAGRTDTQYF
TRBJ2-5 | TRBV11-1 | CASSLTSGPMRETQYF
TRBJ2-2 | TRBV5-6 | CASSSPPTANTGELFF
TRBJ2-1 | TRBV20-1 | CSARNLHDTYNEQFF
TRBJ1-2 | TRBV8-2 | CGSVYTDSRKTYGYTF
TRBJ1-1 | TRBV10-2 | CASRDRTRANTEAFF
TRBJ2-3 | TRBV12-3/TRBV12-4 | CASRVGATDTQYF
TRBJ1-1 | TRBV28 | CASSFRGPTEAFF
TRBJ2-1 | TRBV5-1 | CASSKTSAEQFF
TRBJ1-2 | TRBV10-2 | CASSRCCTSRKTYGYTF